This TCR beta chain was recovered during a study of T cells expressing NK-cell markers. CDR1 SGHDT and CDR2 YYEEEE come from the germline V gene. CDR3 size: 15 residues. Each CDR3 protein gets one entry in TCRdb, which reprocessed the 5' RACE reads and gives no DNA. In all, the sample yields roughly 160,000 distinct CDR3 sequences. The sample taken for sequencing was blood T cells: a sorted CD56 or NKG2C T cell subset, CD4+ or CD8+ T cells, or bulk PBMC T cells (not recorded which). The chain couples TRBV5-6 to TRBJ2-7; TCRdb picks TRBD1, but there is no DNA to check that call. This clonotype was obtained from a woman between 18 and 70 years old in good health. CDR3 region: CASSLRGRGFYEQYF.